These T cell receptor beta chains were read from a single sample in a study of CXCR3-negative and CXCR3-positive naive CD8 T cells. TCRdb reprocessed the 5' RACE reads; each CDR3 protein has one entry and no DNA is given. The table lists more than 35,000 distinct CDR3 sequences. Sequenced sample: memory CD8+ T cells from blood. These receptors came from a human donor in good health. Some clones in this sample may be carry-over from other donors' samples. Both conserved end residues are part of each CDR3. Clone size is stated in some rows and not others, as once, few, many or a class when expanded.

J gene	V gene	clone size	CDR3 length	CDR3 protein
TRBJ1-6	TRBV4-1	NA	18	CASSQADMGFSYNSPLHF
TRBJ2-2	TRBV7-3	NA	15	CASSPAGGQTGELFF
TRBJ2-7	TRBV5-1	NA	15	CASSLDRDPIYEQYF
TRBJ2-7	TRBV29-1	NA	15	CSVLSGVRGPYEQYF
TRBJ2-5	TRBV12-3/TRBV12-4	NA	15	CASSFSWGGVETQYF
TRBJ2-7	TRBV28	NA	13	CASSFLPANEQYF
TRBJ2-7	TRBV7-6	medium-sized	13	CASSPLLAYEQYF
TRBJ1-6	TRBV5-6	NA	13	CASSLWGKSPLHF
TRBJ1-2	TRBV7-2	NA	13	CASSPYVRYGYTF
TRBJ1-5	TRBV28	NA	14	CAGGATGGVQPQHF
TRBJ1-1	TRBV9	NA	17	CASSAGSAGGRNTEAFF
TRBJ2-2	TRBV6-4	NA	12	CASGAVTGELFF
TRBJ1-2	TRBV28	NA	14	CASSPSTGGYGYTF
TRBJ2-5	TRBV11-2	NA	13	CASTGPGQETQYF
TRBJ1-1	TRBV20-1	NA	15	CSARDLFQGSTEAFF
TRBJ2-7	TRBV9	NA	18	CASSAESGQGPNSYEQYF
TRBJ2-1	TRBV5-1	NA	12	CASSFGGGEQFF
TRBJ2-3	TRBV4-1	NA	15	CASSPRDRESDTQYF
TRBJ1-6	TRBV28	NA	14	CASSSGIPNSPLHF
TRBJ2-3	TRBV2	NA	17	CASSHDGPSWTADTQYF
TRBJ2-2	TRBV5-6	NA	15	CASSATGGNTGELFF
TRBJ2-1	TRBV29-1	NA	16	CSVEFPGKGGYNEQFF
TRBJ2-7	TRBV29-1	NA	12	CSGGDSPYEQYF
TRBJ2-7	TRBV6-2/TRBV6-3	medium-sized	14	CASSYAGPSFEQYF
TRBJ2-1	TRBV5-4	NA	18	CASSPIPPQGKGVNEQFF
TRBJ1-4	TRBV7-8	NA	15	CASSAAQGVNEKLFF
TRBJ2-7	TRBV20-1	NA	13	CSAWGPDSYEQYF
TRBJ1-6	TRBV5-8	NA	16	CASSGPGTGPNSPLHF
TRBJ2-5	TRBV20-1	NA	14	CSARDPGQMETQYF
TRBJ2-1	TRBV29-1	NA	14	CSVVMREGRNEQFF
TRBJ2-7	TRBV29-1	NA	13	CSVDANGPKEQYF
TRBJ2-3	TRBV18	NA	14	CASSPPLGPDTQYF
TRBJ2-3	TRBV5-1	NA	15	CASSIGGVGTDTQYF
TRBJ2-7	TRBV6-5	NA	13	CASSPGTPLEQYF
TRBJ2-3	TRBV4-3	NA	13	CASSQGFPDTQYF
TRBJ2-7	TRBV4-3	NA	14	CASSPGTHSYEQYF
TRBJ2-7	TRBV5-1	NA	14	CASSLGQGADEQYF
TRBJ1-5	TRBV13	NA	13	CASSLDPNQPQHF
TRBJ2-7	TRBV7-6	NA	16	CASSPGTGTFSYEQYF
TRBJ2-1	TRBV6-4	medium-sized	16	CASSDGTGGSYNEQFF